This T cell receptor beta chain comes out of a study of blood T cell repertoires in COVID-19. Study background: Samples of COVID-19 (acute and convalescent) were obtained from the United States, Italy and Spain. PBMCs, B-cell-depleted T cells, or T cells were the source of the cDNA or gDNA that made up the material.

Germline-derived CDR1 and CDR2 are LNHDA and SQIVND (reference sequence). CDR3 length equals 14 residues. V lost 5 bases and J lost 8; bases outside the gene matches: 7. Original data processing: Reference gene primer amplification gave nucleated cell count estimates. Profiling relied on immunoSEQ multiplex PCR, and the TCRdb table lists in-frame clones only, not all of them. From that table come the V and J calls and clone size; the DNA was used to work out D and trimming. Here the sample spans approximately 80,000 clones, around 88% being singletons. The sequence was obtained from a man aged 45-65 years with active COVID-19. The rearrangement joins TRBV19 to TRBJ2-1, with TRBD2 matching over 9 bases. Specimen: peripheral blood. CDR3 sequence: CASSGLAGWDEQFF. DNA for the CDR3: TGTGCCAGTAGTGGGCTAGCGGGATGGGATGAGCAGTTCTTC.